Listed here are 24 T cell receptor beta chains from one sample, sequenced in a study of T cell responses to AZD1222 COVID-19 vaccine. Data came from immunoSEQ multiplex PCR; TCRdb stores just in-frame clones and leaves some out. The sample includes some 85,000 clones, approximately 90% of them seen just once. The source was peripheral blood, collected on day 0 of AZD1222 vaccination. The origin of the receptors is an adult in good health.

The chain combines TRBV7-2 with TRBJ1-6; D unclear. Trimming removed 8 bases from V and 5 bases from J, with 7 bases in between. Germline-derived CDR1 and CDR2 are SGHTA and FQGNSA. The length of the CDR3 is 12 residues. The CDR3 loop reads CASLQNNSPLHF. The CDR3 DNA sequence: TGTGCCAGCCTACAGAATAATTCACCCCTCCACTTT.

The chain combines TRBV5-1 with TRBJ1-1; a weak D match, TRBD1 (6 bases). Germline V gene data show CDR1 as SGHRS and CDR2 as YFSETQ. The CDR3 runs to 14 residues. V gave up 4 bases and J gave up 5 bases, with 15 bases separating them. CDR3 DNA sequence: TGCGCCAGCAGCACGGGACAAGGGGGGACTGAAGCTTTCTTT. Translating it yields CASSTGQGGTEAFF.

The chain combines TRBV5-8 with TRBJ1-1; the D gene is possibly TRBD1 (5 bases). Deletions cut 5 bases from V and 1 base from J, with 12 bases between. The V gene's germline CDR1 is SGHTS and CDR2 YDEGEE. The CDR3 covers 14 residues. In DNA form, the CDR3 reads TGTGCCAGCAGAATGAATCAGGGGAACACTGAAGCTTTCTTT. Residues: CASRMNQGNTEAFF.

V usage is TRBV13 and J usage is TRBJ1-2; possible D gene TRBD1, 5 bases. Germline V lookup: CDR1 PRHDT, CDR2 FYEKMQ (reference sequence). V was cut by 4 bases and J by 3 bases, with 15 bases left in between. This CDR3 comprises 15 residues. CDR3 residues: CASSSGFRVDYGYTF. The CDR3 DNA reads as TGTGCCAGCAGCTCAGGCTTCAGGGTAGACTATGGCTACACCTTC.

The chain employs TRBV6-5 and TRBJ1-2; possibly TRBD1 for D (5 bases). V shed 5 bases and J shed 1 base, with 8 bases lying between them. The CDR3 is made up of 13 amino acids. Germline values: CDR1 MNHEY, CDR2 SVGAGI. CDR3 coding DNA: TGTGCCAGCAGTCGGGACTTTAACTATGGCTACACCTTC. It is translated as CASSRDFNYGYTF.

The chain employs TRBV7-2 and TRBJ2-1; D unresolved. The CDR3 runs 13 residues. Germline V CDR1 and CDR2: SGHTA, FQGNSA. V lost 5 bases and J lost 4, with 9 bases in between. DNA for the CDR3: TGTGCCAGCAGCCCCGACGTATACAATGAGCAGTTCTTC. Protein: CASSPDVYNEQFF.

V usage is TRBV5-5 and J usage is TRBJ2-5; maybe TRBD2 (6 bases). In germline, CDR1 is SGHKS, CDR2 YYEKEE (reference sequence). This CDR3 spans 20 amino acids. The ends were cut back, 7 bases at V and 5 bases at J, with 36 bases in the middle. In nucleotides, the CDR3 is TGTGCCAGCGCCCCGCCTCCCGGGACTCAACAATCCTATCTGGAGGAGACCCAGTACTTC. Its protein product is CASAPPPGTQQSYLEETQYF.

This clone has more than one count but fewer than ten. J is TRBJ2-1 and V is TRBV7-3, with D perhaps assigned TRBD1 or TRBD2 (5 bases each). The germline gives CDR1 SGHTA, CDR2 FQGTGA. There are 14 residues in the CDR3. Trimming pared 3 bases from V and 6 bases from J, leaving 12 bases between. Here the CDR3 reads CASSFGGTANEQFF. The CDR3 bases are TGTGCCAGCAGCTTCGGTGGGACCGCCAATGAGCAGTTCTTC.

This rearrangement joins TRBV18 to TRBJ1-5, with TRBD1 matching 7 bases. CDR3 length equals 14 residues. The junction had 3 bases not matched to a gene; V was cut back by 2 bases and J by 5 bases. Germline V gives CDR1 KGHSH, CDR2 LQKENI. Written as DNA, the CDR3 is TGTGCCAGCTCACCAGGCCAGGGGGATCAGCCCCAGCATTTT. Translated, it gives CASSPGQGDQPQHF.

The chain combines TRBV2 with TRBJ2-2; D is possibly TRBD1 or TRBD2 (6 bases each). The CDR3 totals 16 residues. Germline assignment: CDR1 SNHLY and CDR2 FYNNEI. V was cut by 8 bases and J by 1 base, with 17 bases left in between. CDR3 residues: CASYEGGNLNTGELFF. The CDR3, as DNA: TGTGCCAGCTACGAGGGGGGTAATTTGAACACCGGGGAGCTGTTTTTT.

The rearrangement links TRBV12-3 or TRBV12-4 to TRBJ1-4; no clear D. The germline V and J ends were trimmed by 6 bases and 4 bases, with 9 bases remaining between them. This CDR3 spans 13 amino acids. CDR3 nucleotide sequence: TGTGCCAGCAGCCCCGCGAGTAATGAAAAACTGTTTTTT. This translates into CASSPASNEKLFF.

This chain links TRBV7-3 with TRBJ2-1; D call uncertain. This CDR3 has 14 amino acids. Trimming pared 5 bases from V and 4 bases from J, leaving 12 bases between. Germline CDR1 is SGHTA and CDR2 is FQGTGA. CDR3 coding DNA: TGTGCCAGCAGCGACGCGAGCGCATACAATGAGCAGTTCTTC. It is translated as CASSDASAYNEQFF.

The chain has TRBV6-5 and TRBJ1-4; maybe TRBD1 (6 bases). The V end was cut by 4 bases, the J end by 8 bases, with 14 bases between. The V gene's germline CDR1 is MNHEY and CDR2 SVGAGI. The CDR3 has 14 amino acids. The CDR3 DNA follows: TGTGCCAGCAGTTTGGGGGGCATTCGAGAAAAACTGTTTTTT. Translating it yields CASSLGGIREKLFF.

The chain has TRBV6-5 and TRBJ1-2, with 8 nucleotides matching TRBD1. The trim removed 6 bases at V and 4 bases at J, leaving 7 bases unmatched. The CDR3 loop spans 14 amino acids. In germline, CDR1 is MNHEY, CDR2 SVGAGI. The CDR3 protein is CASSKDRGGYGYTF. As DNA, the CDR3 is TGTGCCAGCAGCAAAGACAGGGGCGGCTATGGCTACACCTTC.

The J gene is TRBJ2-7, the V gene TRBV18, with 8 bases that match TRBD1. The junction had 7 bases not matched to a gene; V was cut back by 6 bases and J by 0 bases. The length of the CDR3 is 15 residues. Germline V gene lookup returns CDR1 KGHSH and CDR2 LQKENI. CDR3 protein: CASSRLDRASYEQYF. The CDR3 bases are TGTGCCAGCTCGCGGCTGGACAGGGCCTCCTACGAGCAGTACTTC. The whole variable domain, remainder taken from reference TRBV18 and TRBJ2-7, is NAGVMQNPRHLVRRRGQEARLRCSPMKGHSHVYWYRQLPEEGLKFMVYLQKENIIDESGMPKERFSAEFPKEGPSILRIQQVVRGDSAAYFCASSRLDRASYEQYFGPGTRLTVT.

V and J are TRBV4-2 and TRBJ2-7, with no clear D. Germline CDR1 and CDR2: LGHNA and YNFKEQ. The germline V and J ends were trimmed by 8 bases and 1 base, with 9 bases remaining between them. The CDR3 totals 12 residues. CDR3 sequence (DNA): TGTGCCAGCCGAACTGGTTCCTACGAGCAGTACTTC. Its translation: CASRTGSYEQYF.

The gene calls are TRBV6-6 and TRBJ1-3; possibly TRBD1 for D (5 bases). The germline V gene encodes CDR1 MNHNY and CDR2 SVGAGI (reference sequence). Trimming stripped 6 bases from V and 7 bases from J, with 19 bases between. The CDR3 is made up of 15 amino acids. The CDR3 sequence: CASSPGEGWLNTIYF. The CDR3 coding sequence is TGTGCCAGCAGCCCCGGGGAGGGGTGGCTCAACACCATATATTTT.

The chain couples TRBV28 to TRBJ2-7; TRBD2 matches 11 bases. The CDR3 spans 15 residues. The germline CDR1 and CDR2 sequences are MDHEN and SYDVKM. Germline trimming cut 5 bases from V and 3 bases from J; bases unmatched to any gene: 6. This chain's CDR3 is CASSQATSGIYEQYF. The CDR3 DNA follows: TGTGCCAGCAGTCAGGCGACTAGCGGGATCTACGAGCAGTACTTC.

This clone has a single count. This chain joins TRBV24-1 and TRBJ2-7; either TRBD1 or TRBD2 may fit D (5 bases each). CDR1 and CDR2 from the germline V gene are KGHDR and SFDVKD. The V gene lost 4 bases and the J gene lost 1 base, with 13 bases spanning the gap. The CDR3 is 15 amino acids. The CDR3: CATSEGRIPSYEQYF. The CDR3 nucleotides read TGTGCCACCAGTGAGGGACGAATACCGTCCTACGAGCAGTACTTC.

The chain uses TRBV7-2 and TRBJ1-5; D not resolved. This CDR3 has 13 residues. Deletions cut 3 bases from V and 5 bases from J, with 8 bases between. Germline V gene lookup returns CDR1 SGHTA and CDR2 FQGNSA. The CDR3 reads CASSFDYDQPQHF. For the CDR3, the DNA is TGTGCCAGCAGCTTCGACTACGATCAGCCCCAGCATTTT.

V is TRBV2 and J is TRBJ2-5; D is perhaps TRBD1 (5 bases). Germline lookup yields CDR1 SNHLY and CDR2 FYNNEI. The CDR3 length is 13 residues. Trimming took off 4 bases at V and 5 bases at J, with 11 bases between the two ends. In DNA form, the CDR3 reads TGTGCCAGCAGTGGACAGTTGACGGAGACCCAGTACTTC. It codes for CASSGQLTETQYF.

V usage is TRBV12-3 or TRBV12-4 and J usage is TRBJ2-1; a possible D gene is TRBD2 (5 bases). Trimming removed 1 base at V and 6 bases at J, with 7 bases between. The CDR3 length is 13 residues. The CDR3 region is CASSLGTSNEQFF. DNA for the CDR3: TGTGCCAGCAGTTTAGGAACTAGCAATGAGCAGTTCTTC.

The chain employs TRBV5-1 and TRBJ1-2; 9 bases match TRBD1. The CDR3 runs to 13 residues. The germline CDR1 and CDR2 sequences are SGHRS and YFSETQ. Trimming at V came to 2 bases and at J to 6 bases, leaving 2 bases not matched to a gene. The CDR3: CASSLGTGNGYTF. The CDR3 DNA is TGCGCCAGCAGCTTAGGGACAGGGAATGGCTACACCTTC.

This clone has a single count. The V call is TRBV2, the J call TRBJ2-2, with 7 bases fitting TRBD2. The CDR3 has 15 residues. Germline values: CDR1 SNHLY, CDR2 FYNNEI. The V segment lost 7 bases and the J segment 4 bases; nucleotides outside the gene matches: 9. CDR3 in DNA: TGTGCCAGCACCCTTGGCGGGAGCTTCACCGGGGAGCTGTTTTTT. Its translation is CASTLGGSFTGELFF.